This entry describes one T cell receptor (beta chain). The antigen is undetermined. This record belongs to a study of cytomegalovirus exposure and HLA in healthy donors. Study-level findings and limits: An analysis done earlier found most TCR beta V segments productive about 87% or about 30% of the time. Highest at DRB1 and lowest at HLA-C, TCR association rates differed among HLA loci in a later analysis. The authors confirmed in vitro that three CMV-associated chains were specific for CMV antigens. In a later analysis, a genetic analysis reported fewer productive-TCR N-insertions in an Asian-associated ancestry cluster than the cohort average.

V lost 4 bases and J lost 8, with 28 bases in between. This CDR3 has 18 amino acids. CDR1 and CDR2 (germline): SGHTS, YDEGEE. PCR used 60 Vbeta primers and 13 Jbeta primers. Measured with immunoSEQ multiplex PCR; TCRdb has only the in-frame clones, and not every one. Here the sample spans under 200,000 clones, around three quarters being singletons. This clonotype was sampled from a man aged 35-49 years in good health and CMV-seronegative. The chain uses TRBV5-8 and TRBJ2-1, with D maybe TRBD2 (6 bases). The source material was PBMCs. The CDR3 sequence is CASSLRWAGTGGLDEQFF. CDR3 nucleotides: TGTGCCAGCAGCCTAAGGTGGGCCGGGACCGGAGGGTTGGATGAGCAGTTCTTC.